This T cell receptor (beta chain) was recovered during a study of T cell repertoires in cytomegalovirus infection. TCRdb re-called the reads through MiXCR, storing one row per CDR3 protein. The sample carries approximately 120,000 distinct CDR3 sequences, about 28% recorded once. CDR3 size: 15 residues. Unmatched junction bases numbered 8, after V lost 1 base and J lost 7 bases. Germline CDR1 reads SGHVS; CDR2 reads FQNEAQ. Study results and caveats: Totalled public TCR beta family frequency picked out people who carried CMV plus the relevant HLA.

In its sample, this clonotype was seen many times. No antigen is known for it. The sample was CD8+ T cells from cultured PBMCs, taken from culture after CMV antigen stimulation. The J gene is TRBJ1-1, the V gene TRBV7-8, with 8 nucleotides matching TRBD1. The source of this sequence is a human donor in good health (CMV status not recorded). Some clones in this sample may be carry-over from other donors' samples. The CDR3 reads CASSLVSRGLDEAFF. In DNA form, the CDR3 reads TGTGCCAGCAGCTTAGTGAGCAGGGGGCTGGATGAAGCTTTCTTT.